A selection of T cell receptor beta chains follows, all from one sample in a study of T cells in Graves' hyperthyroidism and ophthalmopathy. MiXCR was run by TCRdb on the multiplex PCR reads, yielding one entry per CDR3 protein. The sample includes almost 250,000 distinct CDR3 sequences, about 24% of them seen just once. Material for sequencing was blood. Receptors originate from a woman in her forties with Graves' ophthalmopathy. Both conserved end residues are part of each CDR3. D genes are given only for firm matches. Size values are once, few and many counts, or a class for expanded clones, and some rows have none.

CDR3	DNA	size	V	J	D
CASSSRTGMNTGELFF	TGTGCCAGCAGTTCGAGGACAGGGATGAACACCGGGGAGCTGTTTTTT	many	TRBV28	TRBJ2-2	TRBD1
CASNRAGGSQYF	TGTGCCAGCAATCGGGCCGGGGGGTCCCAGTACTTC	many	TRBV12-3/TRBV12-4	TRBJ2-5	TRBD2
CASSQDFRERPGANVLTF	TGTGCCAGCAGCCAAGATTTTAGGGAGAGGCCTGGGGCCAACGTCCTGACTTTC	many	TRBV14	TRBJ2-6	.
CATSAGFGYTF	TGTGCCACCAGTGCGGGATTTGGCTACACCTTC	.	TRBV24-1	TRBJ1-2	.
CASSPGRDTTYEQYF	TGTGCCAGCAGCCCCGGCAGGGACACCACTTACGAGCAGTACTTC	many	TRBV3-1	TRBJ2-7	.
CASRRTGNGGNQPQHF	TGTGCCAGTAGGCGGACAGGGAATGGGGGCAATCAGCCCCAGCATTTT	many	TRBV19	TRBJ1-5	TRBD1
CASRLDREAKNIQYF	TGTGCCAGCCGGTTGGACAGGGAGGCCAAAAACATTCAGTACTTC	many	TRBV2	TRBJ2-4	TRBD1
CASKRQANTGELFF	TGTGCCAGCAAGAGACAGGCCAACACCGGGGAGCTGTTTTTT	many	TRBV7-8	TRBJ2-2	.
CASSPGTGIYSNQPQHF	TGTGCCAGCTCCCCCGGGACAGGGATCTATAGCAATCAGCCCCAGCATTTT	.	TRBV11-1	TRBJ1-5	TRBD1
CASSPGSAYGYTF	TGTGCCAGCAGTCCGGGGTCAGCCTATGGCTACACCTTC	.	TRBV6-1	TRBJ1-2	.
CASSESPGAGYGYTF	TGTGCCAGCAGTGAAAGTCCGGGGGCGGGCTATGGCTACACCTTC	many	TRBV2	TRBJ1-2	.
CAISPPGLAGVEQYF	TGTGCCATCAGCCCCCCGGGACTAGCGGGAGTCGAGCAGTACTTC	.	TRBV10-3	TRBJ2-7	TRBD2
CASSFAVAGNTGELFF	TGTGCCAGCAGCTTCGCCGTCGCGGGGAACACCGGGGAGCTGTTTTTT	few	TRBV5-6	TRBJ2-2	.
CASSTSDRSEQYF	TGTGCCAGCAGCACCTCCGACAGATCCGAGCAGTACTTC	many	TRBV6-5	TRBJ2-7	.
CSGGSLGYTF	TGCAGTGGAGGTAGTTTGGGCTACACCTTC	.	TRBV20-1	TRBJ1-2	.
CASSWGQREAGEQYF	TGTGCCAGCAGTTGGGGCCAGCGGGAGGCGGGCGAGCAGTACTTC	many	TRBV27	TRBJ2-7	TRBD2
CSVGADGYTF	TGCAGCGTTGGGGCAGACGGCTACACCTTC	once	TRBV29-1	TRBJ1-2	.
CASSRPEQVYEQYF	TGTGCCAGCAGCCGTCCAGAACAGGTTTACGAGCAGTACTTC	many	TRBV28	TRBJ2-7	.
CAWRHSVLETQYF	TGTGCCTGGAGACATTCCGTTCTAGAGACCCAGTACTTC	many	TRBV30	TRBJ2-5	.
CASSQATGTNYGYTF	TGCGCCAGCAGCCAGGCTACAGGAACTAACTATGGCTACACCTTC	many	TRBV4-1	TRBJ1-2	.
CASSLDRGAETQYF	TGTGCCAGCAGCTTAGACCGGGGAGCAGAGACCCAGTACTTC	many	TRBV7-2	TRBJ2-5	.
CSARDYSLGTYEQYF	TGCAGTGCTAGAGACTACTCCCTGGGGACTTACGAGCAGTACTTC	.	TRBV20-1	TRBJ2-7	.